This T cell receptor (beta chain) is drawn from a study of PD-1 blockade in classical Hodgkin lymphoma. At the level of the study: The nivolumab dose that patients received was 3 mg/kg, given intravenously every 2 weeks. General study points: Those patients who began receiving nivolumab less than 1 year after ASCT had lower diversity, and they were excluded. TCR diversity rose significantly by C4D1 in CD4+ but not CD8+ cells. The diversity seen at baseline in complete responders resembled that of newly diagnosed patients.

There was relapse after autologous stem cell transplantation in every patient, and there was variation in brentuximab vedotin exposure. Sequenced by immunoSEQ multiplex PCR; TCRdb stores in-frame clones only, minus some. Of 25,000 to 35,000 clones listed, 71% are singletons. A remark on this clone: Its cognate antigen is unknown.

CDR1 and CDR2 (germline): MDHEN, SYDVKM. V dropped 10 bases and J dropped 3; count of bases not matched to a gene: 21. There are 19 residues in the CDR3. The chain uses TRBV28 and TRBJ2-3; 11 positions match TRBD2. The sequenced sample was peripheral blood mononuclear cells (PBMCs), obtained before the second cycle of nivolumab. This TCR came from a human donor with classical Hodgkin lymphoma. DNA for the CDR3: TGTGCCACCGACGGGACTAGCGGACTACTATTCCAAGGGACAGATACGCAGTATTTT. Translated, it gives CATDGTSGLLFQGTDTQYF.